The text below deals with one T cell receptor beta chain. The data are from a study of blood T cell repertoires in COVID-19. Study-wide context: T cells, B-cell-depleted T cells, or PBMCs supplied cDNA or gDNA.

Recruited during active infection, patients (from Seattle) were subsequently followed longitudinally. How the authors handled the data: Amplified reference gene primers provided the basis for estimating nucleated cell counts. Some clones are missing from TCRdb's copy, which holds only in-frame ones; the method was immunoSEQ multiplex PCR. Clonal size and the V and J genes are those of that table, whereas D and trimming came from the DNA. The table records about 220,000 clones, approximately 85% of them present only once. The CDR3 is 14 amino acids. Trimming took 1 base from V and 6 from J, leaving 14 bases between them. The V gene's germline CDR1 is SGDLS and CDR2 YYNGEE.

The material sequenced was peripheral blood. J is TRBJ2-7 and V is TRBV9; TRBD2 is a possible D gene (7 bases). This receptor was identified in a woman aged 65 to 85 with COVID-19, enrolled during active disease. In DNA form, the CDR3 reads TGTGCCAGCAGCGTACCGACCGCGGGGGCCGAGCAGTACTTC. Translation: CASSVPTAGAEQYF.